The subject of this entry is one TCR beta chain. No antigen is known for it. The table came from immunoSEQ multiplex PCR; TCRdb's copy has only in-frame clones and leaves some out. The table includes some 500,000 clones, about 95% detected once. This entry is derived from a study of shared clonotypes between healthy human individuals. The wider study: Ranging from 18 to 49 in age, donors were two women and three men.

Study-wide results and caveats: Memory subsets generally showed lower estimated richness than naive subsets.

CDR1 and CDR2 (germline): MNHEY, SMNVEV (reference sequence). The ends were cut back, 6 bases at V and 3 bases at J, with 12 bases in the middle. The CDR3 totals 13 residues. The sequence was collected from a woman under 40 in good health. Sequencing input: naive CD4+ T cells sorted from blood. Subset indicated: CD45RA+ positively selected. The chain joins TRBV27 to TRBJ2-7; no reliable D call. The CDR3 here is CASRITDNYEQYF. CDR3 coding DNA: TGTGCCAGCAGGATCACCGATAACTACGAGCAGTACTTC.